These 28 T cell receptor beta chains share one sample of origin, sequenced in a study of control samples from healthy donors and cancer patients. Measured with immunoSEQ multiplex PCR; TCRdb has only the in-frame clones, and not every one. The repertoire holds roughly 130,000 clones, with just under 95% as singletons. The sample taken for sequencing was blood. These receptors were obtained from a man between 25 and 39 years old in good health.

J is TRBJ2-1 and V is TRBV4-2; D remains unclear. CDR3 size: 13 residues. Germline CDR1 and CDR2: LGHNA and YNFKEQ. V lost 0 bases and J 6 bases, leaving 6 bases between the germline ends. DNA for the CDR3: TGTGCCAGCAGCCAAGATTCCGTCAATGAGCAGTTCTTC. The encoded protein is CASSQDSVNEQFF.

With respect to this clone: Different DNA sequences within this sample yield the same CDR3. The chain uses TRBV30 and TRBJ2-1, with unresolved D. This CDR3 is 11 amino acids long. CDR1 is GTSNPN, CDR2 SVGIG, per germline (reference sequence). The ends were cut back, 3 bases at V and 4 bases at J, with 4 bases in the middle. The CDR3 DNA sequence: TGTGCCTGGAGCGGTTACAATGAGCAGTTCTTC. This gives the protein CAWSGYNEQFF.

Written as DNA, the CDR3 is TGTGCCAGCAGCCCAAGGGATGGCTACACCTTC. It codes for CASSPRDGYTF. V and J are TRBV28 and TRBJ1-2; D call uncertain. The CDR3 is 11 amino acids. With 6 bases removed from V and 6 bases from J, the gap between germline ends came to 8 bases. Germline CDR1 is MDHEN and CDR2 is SYDVKM.

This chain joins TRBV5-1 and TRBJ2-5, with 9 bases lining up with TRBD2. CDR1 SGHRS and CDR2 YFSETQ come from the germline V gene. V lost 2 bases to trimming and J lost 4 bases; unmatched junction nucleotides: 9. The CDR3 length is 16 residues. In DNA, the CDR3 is TGCGCCAGCAGCTTTTTAGATAGCGGGGGTGGAGAGACCCAGTACTTC. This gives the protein CASSFLDSGGGETQYF.

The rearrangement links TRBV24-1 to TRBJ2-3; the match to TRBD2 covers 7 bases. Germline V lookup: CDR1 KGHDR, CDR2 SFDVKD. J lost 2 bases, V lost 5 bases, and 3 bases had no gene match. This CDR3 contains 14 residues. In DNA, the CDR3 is TGTGCCACCAGTGCTGGGGACTACACAGATACGCAGTATTTT. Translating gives CATSAGDYTDTQYF.

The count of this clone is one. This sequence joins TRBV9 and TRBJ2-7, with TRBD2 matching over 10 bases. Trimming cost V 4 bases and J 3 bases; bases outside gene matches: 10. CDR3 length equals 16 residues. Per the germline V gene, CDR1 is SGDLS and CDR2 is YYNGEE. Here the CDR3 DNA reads TGTGCCAGCAGCTCTAGCGGGGGCCCCCCCTACTACGAGCAGTACTTC. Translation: CASSSSGGPPYYEQYF.

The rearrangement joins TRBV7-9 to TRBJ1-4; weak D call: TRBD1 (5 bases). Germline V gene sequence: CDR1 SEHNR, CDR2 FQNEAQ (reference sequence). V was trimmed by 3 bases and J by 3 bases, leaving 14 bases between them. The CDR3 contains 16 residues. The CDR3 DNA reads TGTGCCAGCAGCTTCGGTGGGGGGATATCTAATGAAAAACTGTTTTTT. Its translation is CASSFGGGISNEKLFF.

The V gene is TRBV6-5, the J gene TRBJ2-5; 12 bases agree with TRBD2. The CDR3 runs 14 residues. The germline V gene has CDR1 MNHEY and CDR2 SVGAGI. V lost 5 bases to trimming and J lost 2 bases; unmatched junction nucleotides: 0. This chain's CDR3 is CASSLAGGQETQYF. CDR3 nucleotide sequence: TGTGCCAGCAGTCTAGCGGGGGGGCAAGAGACCCAGTACTTC.

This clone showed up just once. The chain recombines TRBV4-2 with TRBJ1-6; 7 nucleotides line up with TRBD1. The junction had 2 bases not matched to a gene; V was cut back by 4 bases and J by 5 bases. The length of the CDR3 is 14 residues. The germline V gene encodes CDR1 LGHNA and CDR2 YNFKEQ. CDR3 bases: TGTGCCAGCAGCCTGGGACAGAATAATTCACCCCTCCACTTT. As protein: CASSLGQNNSPLHF.

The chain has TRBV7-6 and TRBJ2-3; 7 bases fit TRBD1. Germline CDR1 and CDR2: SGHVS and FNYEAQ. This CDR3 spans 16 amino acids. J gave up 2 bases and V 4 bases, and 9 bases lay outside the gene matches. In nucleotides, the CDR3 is TGTGCCAGCAGCTCTTCAGGGGGTATTACCACAGATACGCAGTATTTT. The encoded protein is CASSSSGGITTDTQYF.

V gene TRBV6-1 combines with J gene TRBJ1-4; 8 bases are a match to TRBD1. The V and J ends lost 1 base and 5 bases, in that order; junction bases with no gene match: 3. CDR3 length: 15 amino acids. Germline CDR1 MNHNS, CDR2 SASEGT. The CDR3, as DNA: TGTGCCAGCAGTGAAGACACAGGGGGAAATGAAAAACTGTTTTTT. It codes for CASSEDTGGNEKLFF.

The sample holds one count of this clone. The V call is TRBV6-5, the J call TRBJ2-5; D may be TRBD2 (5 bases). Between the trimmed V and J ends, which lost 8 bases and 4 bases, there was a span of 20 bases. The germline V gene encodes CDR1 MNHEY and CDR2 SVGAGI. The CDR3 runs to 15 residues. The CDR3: CASARAFGVRETQYF. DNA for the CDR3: TGTGCCAGCGCAAGGGCCTTCGGGGTTCGAGAGACCCAGTACTTC.

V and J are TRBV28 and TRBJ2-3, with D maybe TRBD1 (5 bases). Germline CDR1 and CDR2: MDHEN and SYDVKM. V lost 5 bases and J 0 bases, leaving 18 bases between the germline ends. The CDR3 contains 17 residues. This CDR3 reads CASSTPTDTYSTDTQYF. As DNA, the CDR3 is TGTGCCAGCAGTACACCGACGGACACTTATAGCACAGATACGCAGTATTTT.

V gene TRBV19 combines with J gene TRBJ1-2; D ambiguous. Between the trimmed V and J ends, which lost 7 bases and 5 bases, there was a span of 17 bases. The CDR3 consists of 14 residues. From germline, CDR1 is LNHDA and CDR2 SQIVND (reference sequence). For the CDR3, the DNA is TGTGCCAGTACGAAGAACCGAGAGATATATGGCTACACCTTC. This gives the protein CASTKNREIYGYTF.

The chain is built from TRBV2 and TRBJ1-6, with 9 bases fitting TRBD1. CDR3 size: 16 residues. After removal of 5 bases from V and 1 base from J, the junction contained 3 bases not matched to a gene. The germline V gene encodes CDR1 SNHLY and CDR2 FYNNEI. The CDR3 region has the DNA TGTGCCAGCAGTTGGGACAGGGCTTCCTATAATTCACCCCTCCACTTT. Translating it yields CASSWDRASYNSPLHF.

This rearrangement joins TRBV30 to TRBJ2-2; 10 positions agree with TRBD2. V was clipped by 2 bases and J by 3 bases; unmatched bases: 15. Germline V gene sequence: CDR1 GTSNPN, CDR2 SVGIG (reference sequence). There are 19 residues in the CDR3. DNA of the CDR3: TGTGCCTGGAGTTCCTACCTAGCGGGGGCTCCGAGGTACACCGGGGAGCTGTTTTTT. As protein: CAWSSYLAGAPRYTGELFF.

The CDR3 DNA is TGTGCCTGGGGGGGCACCGGGGAGCTGTTTTTT. Amino acid sequence: CAWGGTGELFF. The J gene is TRBJ2-2, the V gene TRBV30; D is perhaps TRBD1 or TRBD2 (5 bases each). CDR3 size: 11 residues. V was clipped by 5 bases and J by 4 bases, with 5 bases between them. CDR1 and CDR2 from the germline V gene are GTSNPN and SVGIG (reference sequence).

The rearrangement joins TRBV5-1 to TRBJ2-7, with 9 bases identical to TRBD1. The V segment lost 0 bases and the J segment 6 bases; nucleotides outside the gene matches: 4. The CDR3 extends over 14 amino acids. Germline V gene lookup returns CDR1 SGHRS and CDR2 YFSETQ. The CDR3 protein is CASSLGTGEAEQYF. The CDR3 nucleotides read TGCGCCAGCAGCTTGGGGACAGGGGAGGCCGAGCAGTACTTC.

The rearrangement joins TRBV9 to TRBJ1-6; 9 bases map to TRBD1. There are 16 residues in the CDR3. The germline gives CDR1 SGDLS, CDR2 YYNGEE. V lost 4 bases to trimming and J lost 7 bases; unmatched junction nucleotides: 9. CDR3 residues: CASSPPSTGGNSPLHF. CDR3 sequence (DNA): TGTGCCAGCAGCCCACCGTCGACAGGGGGGAATTCACCCCTCCACTTT.

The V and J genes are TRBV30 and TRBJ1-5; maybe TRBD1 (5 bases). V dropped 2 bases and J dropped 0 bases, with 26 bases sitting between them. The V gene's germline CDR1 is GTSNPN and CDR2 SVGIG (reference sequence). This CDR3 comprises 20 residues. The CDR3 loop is CAWSYTGTRLDDYSNQPQHF. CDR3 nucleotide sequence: TGTGCCTGGAGTTATACCGGGACCCGCCTCGATGATTATAGCAATCAGCCCCAGCATTTT.

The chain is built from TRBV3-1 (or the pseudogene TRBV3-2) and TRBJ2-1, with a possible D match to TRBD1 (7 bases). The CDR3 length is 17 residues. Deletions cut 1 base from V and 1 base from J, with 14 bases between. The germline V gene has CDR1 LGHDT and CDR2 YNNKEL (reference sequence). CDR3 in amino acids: CASSQARGRSSYNEQFF. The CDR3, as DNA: TGTGCCAGCAGCCAAGCCAGGGGGAGGTCATCCTACAATGAGCAGTTCTTC.

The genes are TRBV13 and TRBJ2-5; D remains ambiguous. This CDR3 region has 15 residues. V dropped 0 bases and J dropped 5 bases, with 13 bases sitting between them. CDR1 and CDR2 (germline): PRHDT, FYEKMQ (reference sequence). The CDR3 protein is CASSLGQLPWETQYF. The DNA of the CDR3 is TGTGCCAGCAGCTTAGGCCAGCTCCCGTGGGAGACCCAGTACTTC.

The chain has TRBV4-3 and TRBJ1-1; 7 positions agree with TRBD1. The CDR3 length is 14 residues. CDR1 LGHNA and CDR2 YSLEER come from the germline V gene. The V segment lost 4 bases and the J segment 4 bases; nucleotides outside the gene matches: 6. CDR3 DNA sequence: TGCGCCAGCAGCCCCCGGGACAGAGCCACTGAAGCTTTCTTT. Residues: CASSPRDRATEAFF.

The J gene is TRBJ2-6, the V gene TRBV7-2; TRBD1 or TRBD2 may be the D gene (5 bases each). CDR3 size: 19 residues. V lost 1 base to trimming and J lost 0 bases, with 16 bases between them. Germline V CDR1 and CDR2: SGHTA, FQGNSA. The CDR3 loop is CASSLVPAGSVSGANVLTF. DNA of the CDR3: TGTGCCAGCAGCTTAGTACCAGCAGGGAGTGTCTCTGGGGCCAACGTCCTGACTTTC. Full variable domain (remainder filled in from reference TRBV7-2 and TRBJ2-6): GAGVSQSPSNKVTEKGKDVELRCDPISGHTALYWYRQSLGQGLEFLIYFQGNSAPDKSGLPSDRFSAERTGGSVSTLTIQRTQQEDSAVYLCASSLVPAGSVSGANVLTFGAGSRLTVL.

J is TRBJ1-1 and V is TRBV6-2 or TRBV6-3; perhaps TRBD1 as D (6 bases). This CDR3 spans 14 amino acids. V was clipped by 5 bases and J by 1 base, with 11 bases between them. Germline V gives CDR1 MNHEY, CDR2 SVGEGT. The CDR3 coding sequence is TGTGCCAGCAGTAGGGGGGGCTCGAACACTGAAGCTTTCTTT. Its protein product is CASSRGGSNTEAFF.

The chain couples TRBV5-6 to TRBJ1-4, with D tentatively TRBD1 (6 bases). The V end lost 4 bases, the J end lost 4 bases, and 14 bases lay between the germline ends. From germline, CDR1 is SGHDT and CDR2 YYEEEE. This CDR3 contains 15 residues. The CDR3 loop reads CASSATGRINEKLFF. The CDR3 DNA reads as TGTGCCAGCAGCGCCACAGGGAGGATTAATGAAAAACTGTTTTTT.

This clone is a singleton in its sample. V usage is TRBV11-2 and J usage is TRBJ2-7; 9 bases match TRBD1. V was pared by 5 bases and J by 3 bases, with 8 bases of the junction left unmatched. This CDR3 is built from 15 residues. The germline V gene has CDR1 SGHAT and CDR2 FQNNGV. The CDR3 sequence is CASSRPGQGFYEQYF. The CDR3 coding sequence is TGTGCCAGCAGCCGACCGGGACAGGGCTTCTACGAGCAGTACTTC.

This CDR3 is CASSPTDRGRTNEQFF. The CDR3 DNA sequence: TGCGCCAGCAGTCCCACCGACAGGGGGCGCACCAATGAGCAGTTCTTC. The chain carries TRBV10-2 and TRBJ2-1, with 10 bases identical to TRBD1. CDR3 size: 16 residues. The germline CDR1 and CDR2 sequences are WSHSY and SAAADI. V lost 5 bases to trimming and J lost 6 bases; unmatched junction nucleotides: 10.